The 21 T cell receptor beta chains in this list originate from one sample, sequenced in a study of blood T cell repertoires in COVID-19. Clones were sequenced by immunoSEQ multiplex PCR, and TCRdb holds only the in-frame ones, with some missing. The sample shows 400,000 or so clones, 70% to 90% of them seen only once. Material for sequencing was peripheral blood. The receptors stem from a man aged 18-30 years with COVID-19, enrolled during active disease.

Turning to this clone: The same CDR3 also results from other DNA sequences found in this sample. The genes are TRBV3-1 (or the pseudogene TRBV3-2) and TRBJ1-1; no clear D gene. The length of the CDR3 is 12 residues. The V gene's germline CDR1 is LGHDT and CDR2 YNNKEL (reference sequence). V lost 3 bases, J lost 2 bases, and 4 bases lay in between. DNA for the CDR3: TGTGCCAGCAGCCAGCGCAACACTGAAGCTTTCTTT. Residues: CASSQRNTEAFF.

The chain couples TRBV10-3 to TRBJ1-6, with 12 bases matching TRBD1. The CDR3 is made up of 15 amino acids. Germline CDR1 and CDR2: ENHRY and SYGVKD. V shed 4 bases and J 10 bases; nucleotides not matched to a gene: 5. The CDR3 loop is CAISGGQGAGSPLHF. The CDR3 bases are TGTGCCATCAGTGGGGGACAGGGGGCAGGATCACCCCTCCACTTT.

This rearrangement joins TRBV19 to TRBJ1-1; weak D call: TRBD1 (6 bases). The CDR3 runs 15 residues. Per the germline V gene, CDR1 is LNHDA and CDR2 is SQIVND (reference sequence). The V and J ends lost 5 bases and 0 bases respectively, with 13 bases between them. CDR3 DNA sequence: TGTGCCAGTAGTCCGCAGGGGCGACTGAACACTGAAGCTTTCTTT. Its protein is CASSPQGRLNTEAFF.

The rearrangement links TRBV6-6 to TRBJ1-5; D not resolved. CDR3 length: 13 residues. In germline, CDR1 is MNHNY, CDR2 SVGAGI (reference sequence). V was cut by 4 bases and J by 3 bases, with 7 bases left in between. The CDR3 spells CASSFGVNQPQHF. The CDR3 DNA reads as TGTGCCAGCAGTTTCGGGGTCAATCAGCCCCAGCATTTT.

The chain links TRBV6-5 to TRBJ2-5; 8 bases align to TRBD2. The CDR3 totals 13 residues. The V segment lost 8 bases and the J segment 5 bases; nucleotides outside the gene matches: 7. Germline CDR1 reads MNHEY; CDR2 reads SVGAGI. The CDR3: CASRGGLAETQYF. CDR3 nucleotides: TGTGCCAGCCGCGGGGGGTTGGCGGAGACCCAGTACTTC.

The chain joins TRBV19 to TRBJ1-5; no reliable D call. This CDR3 has 13 amino acids. V was clipped by 2 bases and J by 4 bases, with 6 bases between them. Germline V gene sequence: CDR1 LNHDA, CDR2 SQIVND (reference sequence). The CDR3 sequence is CASSIIANQPQHF. Written as DNA, the CDR3 is TGTGCCAGTAGTATAATTGCGAATCAGCCCCAGCATTTT.

The sample holds a few counts of this clone. V is TRBV4-1 and J is TRBJ2-7; TRBD1 matches 8 bases. The CDR3 extends over 16 amino acids. Germline V CDR1 and CDR2: MGHRA, YSYEKL. The trim removed 5 bases at V and 6 bases at J, leaving 15 bases unmatched. This CDR3 reads CASSSFLDRGGGEQYF. The CDR3 DNA is TGCGCCAGCAGCTCCTTCTTAGACAGGGGAGGTGGCGAGCAGTACTTC.

The gene calls are TRBV5-4 and TRBJ1-6, with 10 bases that match TRBD1. Germline trimming cut 4 bases from V and 10 bases from J; bases unmatched to any gene: 8. The germline CDR1 and CDR2 sequences are SGHNT and YYREEE (reference sequence). The CDR3 is 15 amino acids. CDR3: CASSGGQGLASPLHF. The DNA of the CDR3 is TGTGCCAGCAGCGGGGGACAGGGGCTTGCCTCACCCCTCCACTTT.

The chain recombines TRBV3-1 (or the pseudogene TRBV3-2) with TRBJ2-1; 10 bases align to TRBD1. Looked up from germline, CDR1 is LGHDT and CDR2 is YNNKEL (reference sequence). Germline trimming cut 5 bases from V and 9 bases from J; bases unmatched to any gene: 7. The CDR3 covers 14 residues. This CDR3 is CASSERQGAGEQFF. The CDR3 DNA sequence: TGTGCCAGCAGCGAGCGACAGGGGGCAGGTGAGCAGTTCTTC.

This sequence joins TRBV6-1 and TRBJ2-5, with D perhaps TRBD2 (6 bases). This CDR3 has 15 amino acids. Germline values: CDR1 MNHNS, CDR2 SASEGT. Trimming took 2 bases from V and 8 from J, leaving 18 bases between them. The CDR3 DNA reads TGTGCCAGCAGTGAAACCCAGGGAGGAGGGAATACCCAGTACTTC. It translates to CASSETQGGGNTQYF.

The chain is built from TRBV4-1 and TRBJ2-5; D is possibly TRBD2 (6 bases). The V end lost 6 bases, the J end lost 5 bases, and 13 bases lay between the germline ends. This CDR3 spans 13 amino acids. CDR1 and CDR2 (germline): MGHRA, YSYEKL. The CDR3 protein is CASRGAGRETQYF. The CDR3 region has the DNA TGCGCCAGCAGAGGCGCAGGGAGGGAGACCCAGTACTTC.

This clone was seen a single time. The chain employs TRBV19 and TRBJ1-4, with 8 bases identical to TRBD1. Germline trimming cut 0 bases from V and 5 bases from J; bases unmatched to any gene: 5. Looked up from germline, CDR1 is LNHDA and CDR2 is SQIVND (reference sequence). The CDR3 extends over 16 amino acids. DNA for the CDR3: TGTGCCAGTAGTATAGAGATAACAGGGGGAAATGAAAAACTGTTTTTT. This encodes CASSIEITGGNEKLFF.

The J gene is TRBJ2-7, the V gene TRBV5-4; TRBD1 agrees at 7 bases. The trim removed 4 bases at V and 2 bases at J, leaving 6 bases unmatched. Germline-derived CDR1 and CDR2 are SGHNT and YYREEE (reference sequence). The CDR3 contains 14 residues. The CDR3 loop reads CASSHGQDPYEQYF. The CDR3 DNA reads TGTGCCAGCAGCCACGGACAGGACCCCTACGAGCAGTACTTC.

Only a few counts were recorded for this clone. The J gene is TRBJ1-2, the V gene TRBV9; unclear D gene. V gave up 3 bases and J gave up 0 bases, with 6 bases separating them. The length of the CDR3 is 13 residues. Per the germline V gene, CDR1 is SGDLS and CDR2 is YYNGEE. The CDR3 loop is CASSELSNYGYTF. The DNA for the CDR3 is TGTGCCAGCAGCGAGCTATCTAACTATGGCTACACCTTC.

The chain joins TRBV5-1 to TRBJ2-5; 9 bases fit TRBD2. From germline, CDR1 is SGHRS and CDR2 YFSETQ. The CDR3 sequence is 17 residues long. V was clipped by 4 bases and J by 5 bases; unmatched bases: 15. The CDR3 region has the DNA TGCGCCAGCAGCCAAGGTCAGACTAGCGGAAGGGGGGAGACCCAGTACTTC. Translated: CASSQGQTSGRGETQYF.

The V call is TRBV4-2, the J call TRBJ2-1; perhaps TRBD2 as D (5 bases). The germline V and J ends were trimmed by 4 bases and 4 bases, with 14 bases remaining between them. Germline CDR1 LGHNA, CDR2 YNFKEQ. The CDR3 extends over 15 amino acids. The CDR3 is CASSRELVVYNEQFF. The CDR3 DNA follows: TGTGCCAGCAGCCGGGAACTAGTCGTTTACAATGAGCAGTTCTTC.

The chain uses TRBV4-1 and TRBJ1-6; 8 nucleotides line up with TRBD1. Germline V lookup: CDR1 MGHRA, CDR2 YSYEKL. The CDR3 length is 15 residues. J was trimmed by 11 bases and V by 0 bases; bases with no gene match: 6. CDR3 region: CASSQEVTGETPLHF. The CDR3 DNA reads TGCGCCAGCAGCCAAGAGGTGACAGGGGAGACACCCCTCCACTTT.

The rearrangement uses TRBV7-9 and TRBJ2-1; 9 nucleotides agree with TRBD2. Per the germline V gene, CDR1 is SEHNR and CDR2 is FQNEAQ (reference sequence). The CDR3 has 13 residues. Trimming took 8 bases from V and 8 from J; bases not matched to a gene: 7. The CDR3 is CASRVAGVHEQFF. CDR3 in DNA: TGTGCCAGCCGAGTAGCGGGAGTACATGAGCAGTTCTTC. Variable domain in full (rest from reference TRBV7-9 and TRBJ2-1): DTGVSQNPRHKITKRGQNVTFRCDPISEHNRLYWYRQTLGQGPEFLTYFQNEAQLEKSRLLSDRFSAERPKGSFSTLEIQRTEQGDSAMYLCASRVAGVHEQFFGPGTRLTVL.

The rearrangement links TRBV9 to TRBJ2-7; the D gene is possibly TRBD2 (6 bases). V lost 4 bases to trimming and J lost 9 bases, with 23 bases between them. The CDR3 has 15 amino acids. Looked up from germline, CDR1 is SGDLS and CDR2 is YYNGEE. The CDR3 protein is CASSPLSGHYEGQYF. The CDR3, as DNA: TGTGCCAGCAGCCCCCTTAGCGGCCACTATGAAGGGCAGTACTTC.

The chain recombines TRBV24-1 with TRBJ2-1; D not certain. V was clipped by 1 base and J by 5 bases, with 8 bases between them. The CDR3 is 14 amino acids. Germline V gene data show CDR1 as KGHDR and CDR2 as SFDVKD. For the CDR3, the DNA is TGTGCCACCAGTGATTTCACTATTAACAATGAGCAGTTCTTC. Encoded protein: CATSDFTINNEQFF.

This chain uses TRBV5-1 with TRBJ2-1; 11 bases map to TRBD2. CDR1 is SGHRS, CDR2 YFSETQ, per germline. Trimming cost V 5 bases and J 7 bases; bases outside gene matches: 11. The CDR3 is 16 residues long. CDR3 nucleotide sequence: TGCGCCAGCAGGGAGTACACCGGGACTAGCGGTAATGAGCAGTTCTTC. Amino acid sequence: CASREYTGTSGNEQFF.